A single sample gave rise to the 31 T cell receptor beta chains below, sequenced in a study of cytomegalovirus exposure and HLA in healthy donors. 13 Jbeta primers and 60 Vbeta primers were used for the PCR. Data came from immunoSEQ multiplex PCR; TCRdb stores just in-frame clones and leaves some out. This table holds roughly 100,000 clones, about four fifths found once. Sequenced input: PBMCs. The receptor source for this set is a man aged 35-49 years in good health and CMV-seronegative.

The chain recombines TRBV5-1 with TRBJ2-1; 7 positions agree with TRBD2. Trimming cost V 1 base and J 4 bases; bases outside gene matches: 5. The germline CDR1 and CDR2 sequences are SGHRS and YFSETQ. The CDR3 consists of 15 residues. The CDR3 region has the DNA TGCGCCAGCAGCTTGTTTAGCGGGTATTACAATGAGCAGTTCTTC. This encodes CASSLFSGYYNEQFF.

The rearrangement links TRBV29-1 to TRBJ2-2, with TRBD2 identical over 7 bases. This CDR3 is built from 13 residues. Trimming removed 3 bases from V and 11 bases from J; junction bases left unmatched: 9. In germline, CDR1 is SQVTM, CDR2 ANQGSEA. CDR3 nucleotide sequence: TGCAGCGTTGATCCCGGTGGGGGGGGAGAGCTGTTTTTT. It translates to CSVDPGGGGELFF.

V gene TRBV7-9 combines with J gene TRBJ2-7; 13 positions match TRBD2. V shed 5 bases and J 3 bases; nucleotides not matched to a gene: 4. There are 15 residues in the CDR3. Germline-derived CDR1 and CDR2 are SEHNR and FQNEAQ (reference sequence). The CDR3 nucleotides are TGTGCCAGCAGCCCGAGGACTAGCGGGGGCTACGAGCAGTACTTC. Its protein is CASSPRTSGGYEQYF.

V usage is TRBV5-5 and J usage is TRBJ1-1; 9 positions agree with TRBD1. Germline assignment: CDR1 SGHKS and CDR2 YYEKEE (reference sequence). The V segment lost 6 bases and the J segment 1 base; nucleotides outside the gene matches: 4. The CDR3 has 14 amino acids. As DNA, the CDR3 is TGTGCCAGCACCAGGACAGGGGAGAACACTGAAGCTTTCTTT. It yields the protein CASTRTGENTEAFF.

J is TRBJ2-1 and V is TRBV6-5; 8 positions agree with TRBD1. Germline V gene sequence: CDR1 MNHEY, CDR2 SVGAGI. Trimming took 8 bases from V and 3 from J; bases not matched to a gene: 3. This CDR3 contains 13 residues. CDR3 protein: CASLGQGYNEQFF. CDR3 DNA sequence: TGTGCCAGCTTAGGACAGGGCTACAATGAGCAGTTCTTC.

This rearrangement joins TRBV19 to TRBJ2-7; 8 bases are shared with TRBD1. Germline trimming cut 8 bases from V and 5 bases from J; bases unmatched to any gene: 5. The CDR3 totals 12 residues. Germline V gene lookup returns CDR1 LNHDA and CDR2 SQIVND (reference sequence). CDR3 DNA: TGTGCCAGTGGACAGGGATATGACGAGCAGTACTTC. Its protein is CASGQGYDEQYF.

In its sample, this clone was seen once. This chain joins TRBV27 and TRBJ1-2; D uncertain. Deletions cut 2 bases from V and 8 bases from J, with 9 bases between. Germline values: CDR1 MNHEY, CDR2 SMNVEV (reference sequence). The CDR3 loop spans 12 amino acids. Written as DNA, the CDR3 is TGTGCCAGCAGTTTACTTGGCAACGGCTACACCTTC. The encoded protein is CASSLLGNGYTF.

This clone is a singleton in its sample. V gene TRBV7-3 combines with J gene TRBJ2-1; the D gene is possibly TRBD2 (6 bases). The CDR3 has 15 residues. Trimming took 0 bases from V and 10 from J, leaving 16 bases between them. Looked up from germline, CDR1 is SGHTA and CDR2 is FQGTGA. This chain's CDR3 is CASSLTTLPAGEQFF. The CDR3 DNA reads TGTGCCAGCAGCTTAACTACGTTACCCGCGGGGGAGCAGTTCTTC.

This clone was seen a few times. The rearrangement links TRBV11-2 to TRBJ1-1; unclear D gene. V was trimmed by 5 bases and J by 1 base, leaving 5 bases between them. CDR1 SGHAT and CDR2 FQNNGV come from the germline V gene. This CDR3 is 12 amino acids long. CDR3 protein: CASSPSNTEAFF. CDR3 nucleotides: TGTGCCAGCAGCCCTTCGAACACTGAAGCTTTCTTT.

The chain's CDR3 is CASSLSPGEGTEAFF. CDR3 coding DNA: TGTGCCAGCAGTTTATCGCCGGGGGAGGGAACTGAAGCTTTCTTT. The V and J genes are TRBV27 and TRBJ1-1, with D possibly TRBD1 on 5 matching bases. The CDR3 consists of 15 residues. V was pared by 0 bases and J by 5 bases, with 13 bases between. Looked up from germline, CDR1 is MNHEY and CDR2 is SMNVEV (reference sequence).

J is TRBJ1-6 and V is TRBV5-4, with 12 bases matching TRBD1. There are 17 residues in the CDR3. Germline V lookup: CDR1 SGHNT, CDR2 YYREEE (reference sequence). J gave up 9 bases and V 0 bases, and 7 bases lay outside the gene matches. CDR3 residues: CASSLVPGQGAGSPLHF. CDR3 coding DNA: TGTGCCAGCAGCTTGGTACCGGGACAGGGGGCCGGTTCACCCCTCCACTTT. The whole variable domain, filled in from reference TRBV5-4 and TRBJ1-6, reads ETGVTQSPTHLIKTRGQQVTLRCSSQSGHNTVSWYQQALGQGPQFIFQYYREEENGRGNFPPRFSGLQFPNYSSELNVNALELDDSALYLCASSLVPGQGAGSPLHFGNGTRLTVT.

About this clone: The sample holds other DNA sequences that translate to the same CDR3. The chain couples TRBV30 to TRBJ1-5; D unresolved. Per the germline V gene, CDR1 is GTSNPN and CDR2 is SVGIG (reference sequence). Trimming removed 3 bases from V and 2 bases from J, with 8 bases in between. This CDR3 is built from 13 residues. CDR3 DNA sequence: TGTGCCTGGAGCGGAGGAGGCAATCAGCCCCAGCATTTT. This translates into CAWSGGGNQPQHF.

V is TRBV29-1 and J is TRBJ2-5; a possible D gene is TRBD2 (6 bases). The germline gives CDR1 SQVTM, CDR2 ANQGSEA. The CDR3 is made up of 13 amino acids. V lost 1 base, J lost 3 bases, and 9 bases lay in between. The CDR3, as DNA: TGCAGCGTTGAAGGAACTAGCAAAGAGACCCAGTACTTC. Translated: CSVEGTSKETQYF.

This clone was found a few times. This chain uses TRBV27 with TRBJ2-2, with D possibly matching TRBD2 (5 bases). CDR3 size: 17 residues. Germline CDR1 reads MNHEY; CDR2 reads SMNVEV (reference sequence). V dropped 5 bases and J dropped 1 base, with 17 bases sitting between them. CDR3 amino acids: CASSLEPERLNTGELFF. DNA of the CDR3: TGTGCCAGCAGTCTTGAACCTGAGCGGCTGAACACCGGGGAGCTGTTTTTT.

The sample holds one count of this clone. DNA for the CDR3: TGCAGCGTTGAAGATGTAAGGGAGGACCCCCTGCCTAGTGGGGCCAACGTCCTGACTTTC. This translates into CSVEDVREDPLPSGANVLTF. The chain uses TRBV29-1 and TRBJ2-6; TRBD2 might be the D (6 bases). Trimming stripped 0 bases from V and 3 bases from J, with 24 bases between. The CDR3 is 20 residues long. Germline V gene sequence: CDR1 SQVTM, CDR2 ANQGSEA.

CDR3 DNA: TGTGCCAGCTCCCGCGGCGCCATGAGCTCCTACAATGAGCAGTTCTTC. Its protein product is CASSRGAMSSYNEQFF. This rearrangement joins TRBV6-4 to TRBJ2-1; D not certain. The CDR3 length is 16 residues. Germline lookup yields CDR1 MRHNA and CDR2 SNTAGT. Trimming shortened V by 8 bases and J by 0 bases, and 17 bases separated the two germline ends.

This clone was recorded a few times. The V gene is TRBV5-1, the J gene TRBJ1-5, with 8 bases matching TRBD1. J lost 6 bases, V lost 0 bases, and 2 bases had no gene match. Germline CDR1 reads SGHRS; CDR2 reads YFSETQ. This CDR3 is built from 14 residues. This CDR3 reads CASSLATGAQPQHF. The CDR3 DNA reads TGCGCCAGCAGCTTGGCGACAGGGGCTCAGCCCCAGCATTTT.

The rearrangement uses TRBV5-4 and TRBJ2-3; 8 bases match TRBD2. The CDR3 consists of 14 residues. Trimming took 4 bases from V and 2 from J; bases not matched to a gene: 3. Germline V gene sequence: CDR1 SGHNT, CDR2 YYREEE (reference sequence). For the CDR3, the DNA is TGTGCCAGCAGCAAGCGGGGGAACACAGATACGCAGTATTTT. Protein product: CASSKRGNTDTQYF.

The genes are TRBV6-5 and TRBJ1-5; 7 bases fit TRBD1. This CDR3 spans 14 amino acids. Per germline, CDR1 MNHEY and CDR2 SVGAGI. J gave up 7 bases and V 2 bases, and 5 bases lay outside the gene matches. CDR3 DNA: TGTGCCAGCAGTTACGGACAGGAAGGGCAGCCCCAGCATTTT. Translated, it gives CASSYGQEGQPQHF.

To note about this clone: Other DNA sequences in the same sample also yield this CDR3. The genes are TRBV28 and TRBJ1-5, with 7 bases identical to TRBD1. Germline-derived CDR1 and CDR2 are MDHEN and SYDVKM. The length of the CDR3 is 15 residues. V lost 5 bases, J lost 4 bases, and 8 bases stayed unmatched. CDR3 in DNA: TGTGCCAGCAGTGCAGAAGGGGGCGGAAATCAGCCCCAGCATTTT. As protein: CASSAEGGGNQPQHF.

V and J are TRBV7-9 and TRBJ1-4; 10 bases match TRBD1. This CDR3 is built from 17 residues. Per the germline V gene, CDR1 is SEHNR and CDR2 is FQNEAQ (reference sequence). The ends lost 0 bases at V and 3 bases at J; junction bases unmatched: 4. CDR3 nucleotides: TGTGCCAGCAGCTTAGCCGACAGGGGGCGGGCTAATGAAAAACTGTTTTTT. This encodes CASSLADRGRANEKLFF. Full variable domain (rest looked up from reference TRBV7-9 and TRBJ1-4): DTGVSQNPRHKITKRGQNVTFRCDPISEHNRLYWYRQTLGQGPEFLTYFQNEAQLEKSRLLSDRFSAERPKGSFSTLEIQRTEQGDSAMYLCASSLADRGRANEKLFFGSGTQLSVL.

The CDR3 bases are TGCGCCAGCAGCCAAGATCGGGCAGGGCCCACTGAAGCTTTCTTT. Translating gives CASSQDRAGPTEAFF. The J gene is TRBJ1-1, the V gene TRBV4-3; D might be TRBD1 (5 bases). From germline, CDR1 is LGHNA and CDR2 YSLEER. The germline V and J ends were trimmed by 0 bases and 4 bases, with 12 bases remaining between them. This CDR3 comprises 15 residues.

This clone was counted a few times. The chain is built from TRBV7-9 and TRBJ1-5, with D unresolved. The CDR3 covers 14 residues. The V end lost 5 bases, the J end lost 6 bases, and 14 bases lay between the germline ends. CDR1 is SEHNR and CDR2 is FQNEAQ in the germline V gene (reference sequence). CDR3 amino acids: CASSAQEEGQPQHF. In nucleotides, the CDR3 is TGTGCCAGCAGCGCCCAGGAAGAGGGTCAGCCCCAGCATTTT.

This clone was counted between two and nine times. This chain uses TRBV15 with TRBJ2-7, with TRBD1 matching 10 bases. The CDR3 totals 17 residues. Trimming at V came to 3 bases and at J to 2 bases, leaving 10 bases not matched to a gene. Germline V gene lookup returns CDR1 LNHNV and CDR2 YYDKDF (reference sequence). The CDR3 DNA sequence: TGTGCCACCAGCAGCCTCTCGAGACAGGGGGCTCCCTACGAGCAGTACTTC. Amino acid sequence: CATSSLSRQGAPYEQYF. The whole variable domain, filled in from reference TRBV15 and TRBJ2-7, reads DAMVIQNPRYQVTQFGKPVTLSCSQTLNHNVMYWYQQKSSQAPKLLFHYYDKDFNNEADTPDNFQSRRPNTSFCFLDIRSPGLGDTAMYLCATSSLSRQGAPYEQYFGPGTRLTVT.

The chain joins TRBV11-2 to TRBJ1-1; 7 bases match TRBD1. Germline loops: CDR1 SGHAT, CDR2 FQNNGV. This CDR3 comprises 14 residues. Trimming at V came to 4 bases and at J to 4 bases, leaving 6 bases not matched to a gene. CDR3 residues: CASSSNRGSTEAFF. The CDR3 DNA reads as TGTGCCAGCAGCTCCAACAGGGGTTCCACTGAAGCTTTCTTT.

This clone was counted between two and nine times. The gene calls are TRBV7-8 and TRBJ1-2, with D perhaps TRBD1 (6 bases). This CDR3 is 16 amino acids long. Trimming shortened V by 5 bases and J by 2 bases, and 18 bases separated the two germline ends. Germline V lookup: CDR1 SGHVS, CDR2 FQNEAQ. The CDR3 loop is CASSPDLGQSNYGYTF. CDR3 in DNA: TGTGCCAGCAGCCCAGACCTCGGACAGTCCAACTATGGCTACACCTTC.

The CDR3 protein is CASGSIGAPYEQYF. The DNA of the CDR3 is TGTGCTAGTGGCAGCATTGGGGCCCCATACGAGCAGTACTTC. The J gene is TRBJ2-7, the V gene TRBV12-5; TRBD1 might be the D (5 bases). CDR1 and CDR2 (germline): LGHNT, FRNRAP. V lost 6 bases and J lost 4, with 16 bases in between. The CDR3 extends over 14 amino acids.

The chain recombines TRBV19 with TRBJ1-4, with D possibly matching TRBD1 (6 bases). Trimming removed 4 bases from V and 0 bases from J, with 9 bases in between. Germline V gives CDR1 LNHDA, CDR2 SQIVND (reference sequence). The CDR3 contains 15 residues. Here the CDR3 DNA reads TGTGCCAGTAGTAAACAGGGAACAACTAATGAAAAACTGTTTTTT. Protein sequence: CASSKQGTTNEKLFF.

V and J are TRBV15 and TRBJ2-1; D is ambiguous. The germline CDR1 and CDR2 sequences are LNHNV and YYDKDF (reference sequence). The CDR3 covers 14 residues. The V gene lost 4 bases and the J gene lost 5 bases, with 12 bases spanning the gap. DNA of the CDR3: TGTGCCACCAGCATCGGTTCCATGGACAATGAGCAGTTCTTC. This translates into CATSIGSMDNEQFF.

V usage is TRBV6-1 and J usage is TRBJ2-1; 10 bases match TRBD2. With V trimmed by 3 bases and J by 4 bases, 9 bases remained unmatched. This CDR3 region has 17 residues. The germline gives CDR1 MNHNS, CDR2 SASEGT. As DNA, the CDR3 is TGTGCCAGCAGTGATCGGATTAGCGGGGGGTATTACAATGAGCAGTTCTTC. Translated, it gives CASSDRISGGYYNEQFF.

The rearrangement joins TRBV29-1 to TRBJ2-5, with 11 bases aligning to TRBD1. This CDR3 region has 14 residues. V dropped 6 bases and J dropped 5; count of bases not matched to a gene: 8. The V gene's germline CDR1 is SQVTM and CDR2 ANQGSEA. For the CDR3, the DNA is TGCAGCGTGATATCCGGGACAGGGGGGGAGACCCAGTACTTC. This translates into CSVISGTGGETQYF. Looking up the rest from reference TRBV29-1 and TRBJ2-5 gives the full variable domain: SAVISQKPSRDICQRGTSLTIQCQVDSQVTMMFWYRQQPGQSLTLIATANQGSEATYESGFVIDKFPISRPNLTFSTLTVSNMSPEDSSIYLCSVISGTGGETQYFGPGTRLLVL.